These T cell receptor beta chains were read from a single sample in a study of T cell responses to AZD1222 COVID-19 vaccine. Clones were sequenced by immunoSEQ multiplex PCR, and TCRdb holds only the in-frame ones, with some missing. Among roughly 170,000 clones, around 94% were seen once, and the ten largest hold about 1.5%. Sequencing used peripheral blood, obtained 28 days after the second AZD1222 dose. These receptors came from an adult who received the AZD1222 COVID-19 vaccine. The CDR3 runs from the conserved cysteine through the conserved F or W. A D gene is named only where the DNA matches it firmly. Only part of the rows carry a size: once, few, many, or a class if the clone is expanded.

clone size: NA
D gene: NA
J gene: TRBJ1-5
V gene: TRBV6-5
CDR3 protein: CASMRAVISNQPQHF
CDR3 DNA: TGTGCCAGCATGCGGGCAGTCATTAGCAATCAGCCCCAGCATTTT

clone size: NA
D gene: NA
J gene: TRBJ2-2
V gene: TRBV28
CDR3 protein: CASTGNTGELFF
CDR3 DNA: TGTGCCAGCACGGGGAACACCGGGGAGCTGTTTTTT

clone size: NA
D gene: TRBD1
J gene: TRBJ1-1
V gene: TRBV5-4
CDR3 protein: CASSLDRGPRAEAFF
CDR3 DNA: TGTGCCAGCAGCTTGGACAGGGGGCCGAGGGCTGAAGCTTTCTTT

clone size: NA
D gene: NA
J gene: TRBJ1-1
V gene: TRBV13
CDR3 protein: CASRRYRDGVNTEAFF
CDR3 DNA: TGTGCCAGCAGACGATATCGGGACGGAGTGAACACTGAAGCTTTCTTT

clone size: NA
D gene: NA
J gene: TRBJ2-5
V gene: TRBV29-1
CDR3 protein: CSVWESRKETQYF
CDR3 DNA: TGCAGCGTTTGGGAGAGCAGGAAAGAGACCCAGTACTTC

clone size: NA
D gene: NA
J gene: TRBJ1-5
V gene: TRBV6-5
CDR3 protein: CASGDGSNQPQHF
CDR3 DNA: TGTGCCAGCGGGGACGGTAGCAATCAGCCCCAGCATTTT

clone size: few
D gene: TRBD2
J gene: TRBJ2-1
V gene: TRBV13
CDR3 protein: CASSLAGGWDEQFF
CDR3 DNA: TGTGCCAGCAGCCTAGCGGGAGGGTGGGATGAGCAGTTCTTC

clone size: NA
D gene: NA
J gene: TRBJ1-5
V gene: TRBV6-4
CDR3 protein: CASSGPNQPQHF
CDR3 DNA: TGTGCCAGCAGTGGTCCTAATCAGCCCCAGCATTTT

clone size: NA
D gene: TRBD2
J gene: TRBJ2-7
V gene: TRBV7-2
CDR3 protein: CASSPLRGGPYEQYF
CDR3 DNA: TGTGCCAGCAGCCCCCTGCGGGGGGGCCCCTACGAGCAGTACTTC

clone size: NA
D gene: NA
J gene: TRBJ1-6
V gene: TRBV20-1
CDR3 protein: CSASEGVEGSSPLHF
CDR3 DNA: TGCAGTGCTAGTGAAGGGGTGGAGGGTAGTTCACCCCTCCACTTT

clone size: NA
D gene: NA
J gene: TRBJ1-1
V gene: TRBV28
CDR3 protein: CASSFPRVASDIRWFNTEAFF
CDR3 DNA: TGTGCCAGCAGTTTCCCCCGGGTCGCAAGCGACATACGATGGTTCAACACTGAAGCTTTCTTT

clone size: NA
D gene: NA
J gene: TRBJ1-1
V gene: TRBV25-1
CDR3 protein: CASSEGAGREAFF
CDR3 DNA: TGTGCCAGCAGTGAAGGAGCGGGGAGGGAGGCTTTCTTT

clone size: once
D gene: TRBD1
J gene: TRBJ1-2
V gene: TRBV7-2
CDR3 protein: CASSLGDREFYYGYTF
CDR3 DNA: TGTGCCAGCAGCTTAGGGGACAGGGAATTCTACTATGGCTACACCTTC

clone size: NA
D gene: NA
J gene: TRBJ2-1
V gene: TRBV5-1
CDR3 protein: CASSGAFSSYNEQFF
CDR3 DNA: TGCGCCAGCAGCGGTGCATTTAGCTCCTACAATGAGCAGTTCTTC

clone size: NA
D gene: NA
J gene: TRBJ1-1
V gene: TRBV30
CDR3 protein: CAWSMAGDTEAFF
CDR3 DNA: TGTGCCTGGAGCATGGCGGGGGACACTGAAGCTTTCTTT

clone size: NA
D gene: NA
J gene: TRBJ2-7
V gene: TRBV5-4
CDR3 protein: CASSRKDRIYEQYF
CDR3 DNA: TGTGCCAGCAGCAGAAAGGACCGGATCTACGAGCAGTACTTC

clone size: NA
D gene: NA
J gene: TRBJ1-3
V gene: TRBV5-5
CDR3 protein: CASSLASGRSAGNTIYF
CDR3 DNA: TGTGCCAGCAGCTTGGCCTCTGGGAGGTCTGCCGGAAACACCATATATTTT

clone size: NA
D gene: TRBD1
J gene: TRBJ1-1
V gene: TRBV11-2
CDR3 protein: CASSTRQGEAFF
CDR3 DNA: TGTGCCAGCAGCACCCGACAGGGAGAAGCTTTCTTT

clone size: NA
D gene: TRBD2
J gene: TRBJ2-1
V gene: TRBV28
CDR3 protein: CASSLIEAGGLGNEQFF
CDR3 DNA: TGTGCCAGCAGTTTAATCGAGGCGGGAGGGCTAGGGAATGAGCAGTTCTTC

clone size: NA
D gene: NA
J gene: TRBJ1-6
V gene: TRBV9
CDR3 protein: CASSVVAENSPLHF
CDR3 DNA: TGTGCCAGCAGCGTAGTGGCAGAGAATTCACCCCTCCACTTT

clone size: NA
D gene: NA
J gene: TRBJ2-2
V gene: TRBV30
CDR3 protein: CAWSVLRNRRTGELFF
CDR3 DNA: TGTGCCTGGAGTGTACTAAGGAACAGACGCACCGGGGAGCTGTTTTTT

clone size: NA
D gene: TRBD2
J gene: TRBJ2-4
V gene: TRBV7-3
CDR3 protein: CASSPSGGGAKNIQYF
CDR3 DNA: TGTGCCAGCAGCCCCAGCGGGGGGGGAGCCAAAAACATTCAGTACTTC

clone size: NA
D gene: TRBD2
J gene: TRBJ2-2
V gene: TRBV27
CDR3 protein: CASSFWLTSGPGELFF
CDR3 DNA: TGTGCCAGCAGTTTCTGGCTTACTAGCGGGCCCGGGGAGCTGTTTTTT

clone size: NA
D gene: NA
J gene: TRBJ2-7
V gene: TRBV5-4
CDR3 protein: CASSRGGDAYDEQYF
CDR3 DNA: TGTGCCAGCAGCCGGGGTGGGGACGCATACGATGAGCAGTACTTC

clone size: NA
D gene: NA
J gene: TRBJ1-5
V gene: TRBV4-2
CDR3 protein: CASSSWVGNQPQHF
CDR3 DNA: TGTGCCAGCAGCTCGTGGGTGGGCAATCAGCCCCAGCATTTT

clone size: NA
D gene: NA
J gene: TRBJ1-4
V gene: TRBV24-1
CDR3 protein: CATSERQSDEKLFF
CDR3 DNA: TGTGCCACCAGTGAAAGACAGAGCGATGAAAAACTGTTTTTT

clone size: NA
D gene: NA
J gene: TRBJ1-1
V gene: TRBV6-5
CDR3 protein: CASSYRRQGYTEAFF
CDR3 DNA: TGTGCCAGCAGTTACCGTCGGCAGGGTTACACTGAAGCTTTCTTT